The T cell receptor (beta chain) under discussion was sequenced for a study of T-cell memory formation after mild COVID-19. Study-wide findings and caveats: Clones that contracted from day 15 to 85 were balanced CD4/CD8, while later expanders leaned CD4+. Memory cells collected pre-infection included some clones that later responded, suggesting cross-reactive memory joined.

This clonotype occurred a few times. The antigen is unknown. This CDR3 is 12 amino acids long. The V and J ends lost 5 bases and 3 bases respectively, with 10 bases between them. CDR1 and CDR2 from the germline V gene are SQVTM and ANQGSEA. TCRdb used MiXCR to reprocess the 5' RACE reads, holding one entry per CDR3 protein. The table lists 250,000 to 300,000 distinct CDR3 sequences, roughly 15% of them singletons, with about a fifth in the top ten. J is TRBJ1-1 and V is TRBV29-1; D is uncertain. Source material: PBMCs or a T cell subset sorted from them (not recorded which). This clonotype was obtained from a man aged 18 to 30 who had mild COVID-19 (a few samples of this study predate the infection). Cell type and time point are not known. The CDR3 region is CSVSRGDTEAFF. The CDR3 DNA reads TGCAGCGTTTCGCGGGGAGACACTGAAGCTTTCTTT.